These 7 T cell receptor beta chains came from one sample sequenced in a study of blood T cell repertoires in COVID-19. Data came from immunoSEQ multiplex PCR; TCRdb stores just in-frame clones and leaves some out. The sample yields 100,000 to 150,000 clones, approximately 74% seen once. The sequenced sample was peripheral blood. Source of these receptors: a man older than 75 with COVID-19, enrolled during active disease.

V is TRBV13 and J is TRBJ2-3; D possibly corresponds to TRBD1 (7 bases). The CDR3 contains 14 residues. CDR1 is PRHDT, CDR2 FYEKMQ, per germline (reference sequence). Trimming removed 4 bases from V and 5 bases from J, with 13 bases in between. The CDR3 sequence: CASSSSGGRDTQYF. The DNA for the CDR3 is TGTGCCAGCAGCTCGTCAGGGGGGAGAGATACGCAGTATTTT. Drawing the rest from reference TRBV13 and TRBJ2-3, the complete variable domain is AAGVIQSPRHLIKEKRETATLKCYPIPRHDTVYWYQQGPGQDPQFLISFYEKMQSDKGSIPDRFSAQQFSDYHSELNMSSLELGDSALYFCASSSSGGRDTQYFGPGTRLTVL.

V gene TRBV7-2 combines with J gene TRBJ2-7; TRBD2 agrees at 7 bases. This CDR3 spans 15 amino acids. Germline CDR1 SGHTA, CDR2 FQGNSA. V lost 1 base and J lost 0; bases outside the gene matches: 3. CDR3 sequence (DNA): TGTGCCAGCAGCTTAGGCGGGAGCAACTCCTACGAGCAGTACTTC. Its protein is CASSLGGSNSYEQYF. Together with reference TRBV7-2 and TRBJ2-7, the CDR3 gives the full variable domain: GAGVSQSPSNKVTEKGKDVELRCDPISGHTALYWYRQSLGQGLEFLIYFQGNSAPDKSGLPSDRFSAERTGGSVSTLTIQRTQQEDSAVYLCASSLGGSNSYEQYFGPGTRLTVT.

This rearrangement joins TRBV10-1 to TRBJ2-5; 8 bases are a match to TRBD1. Germline trimming cut 5 bases from V and 0 bases from J; bases unmatched to any gene: 14. The CDR3 contains 18 residues. Germline V gene data show CDR1 as WNHNN and CDR2 as SYGVQD (reference sequence). CDR3 DNA: TGCGCCAGCAGTTCGGACAGGGTCATCACCAAGTACCAAGAGACCCAGTACTTC. Translating it yields CASSSDRVITKYQETQYF.

The chain is built from TRBV6-4 and TRBJ2-5; TRBD1 matches 7 bases. Looked up from germline, CDR1 is MRHNA and CDR2 is SNTAGT. This CDR3 is built from 14 residues. The V gene end was trimmed by 5 bases and the J gene end by 5 bases; junction bases not matched to a gene: 8. CDR3 coding DNA: TGTGCCAGCAGTCCGACTAAGGGGGCGGAGACCCAGTACTTC. Residues: CASSPTKGAETQYF.

This clone turned up a few times. The chain has TRBV5-6 and TRBJ2-1; D perhaps matches TRBD2 (5 bases). The CDR3 length is 15 residues. CDR1 is SGHDT, CDR2 YYEEEE, per germline. Trimming took 5 bases from V and 6 from J, leaving 18 bases between them. The CDR3 loop is CASSRLTGWGNEQFF. In DNA, the CDR3 is TGTGCCAGCAGTCGGCTGACGGGATGGGGCAATGAGCAGTTCTTC.

This chain links TRBV2 with TRBJ1-2; D gene uncertain. CDR3 length: 11 residues. Deletions cut 4 bases from V and 4 bases from J, with 4 bases between. Per germline, CDR1 SNHLY and CDR2 FYNNEI. The CDR3 nucleotides read TGTGCCAGCAGTGCGGGCTATGGCTACACCTTC. It yields the protein CASSAGYGYTF.

Turning to this clone: Relative to the germline gene, one junction end is altered; a read error may explain this. The V and J genes are TRBV18 and TRBJ2-7, with D perhaps TRBD1 (6 bases). CDR1 KGHSH and CDR2 LQKENI come from the germline V gene. The CDR3 contains 15 residues. The CDR3 loop reads CASSPTRDTSNEQYF. In DNA, the CDR3 is TGTGCCAGCTCACCCACTCGGGACACCTCCAACGAGCAGTACTTC.